This T cell receptor beta chain was obtained from a study of T cells expressing NK-cell markers. Study background: Repertoire data for TCR beta were derived from sorted T cells (CD3+CD56+NKG2C+, CD3+CD56+NKG2C- and CD3+CD56-NKG2C+). HCMV serostatus: most of the eight sequenced donors positive, one negative. Overall study findings and caveats: Specificity for HCMV among expanded NKG2C+ T cell clones was not established.

The CDR3 is made up of 13 amino acids. CDR1 and CDR2 (germline): SGHRS, YFSETQ. For this clonotype: Its antigen is currently unknown.

The TCR beta cDNA came from 5'RACE template switching with UMIs. For each CDR3 protein, TCRdb gives one entry from its re-call of the 5' RACE reads, without DNA. In total, the table holds 500,000 to 600,000 distinct CDR3 sequences. This chain connects TRBV5-1 to TRBJ2-1. Specimen: blood T cells: a sorted CD56 or NKG2C T cell subset, CD4+ or CD8+ T cells, or bulk PBMC T cells (not recorded which). The sequence derives from a man aged 18 to 30 in good health. CDR3 residues: CASRLETRDEQFF.